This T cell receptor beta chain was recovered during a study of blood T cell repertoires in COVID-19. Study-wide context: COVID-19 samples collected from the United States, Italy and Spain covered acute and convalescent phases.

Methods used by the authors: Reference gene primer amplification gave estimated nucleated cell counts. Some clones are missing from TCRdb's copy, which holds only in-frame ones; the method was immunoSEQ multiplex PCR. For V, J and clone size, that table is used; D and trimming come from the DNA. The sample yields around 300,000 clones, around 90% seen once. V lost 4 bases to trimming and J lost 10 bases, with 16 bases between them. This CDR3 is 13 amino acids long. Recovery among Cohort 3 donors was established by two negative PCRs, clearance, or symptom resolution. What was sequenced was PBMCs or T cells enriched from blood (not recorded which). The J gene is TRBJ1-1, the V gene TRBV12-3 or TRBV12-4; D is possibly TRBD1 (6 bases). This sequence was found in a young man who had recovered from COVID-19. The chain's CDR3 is CASSYRQGSRAFF. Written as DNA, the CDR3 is TGTGCCAGCAGTTATCGCCAGGGGAGCCGAGCTTTCTTT.